The next 26 T cell receptor beta chains were all read from a single sample in a study of cytomegalovirus exposure and HLA in healthy donors. Primers included in the PCR were 60 Vbeta and 13 Jbeta primers. Generated by immunoSEQ multiplex PCR, the TCRdb table keeps only in-frame clones and is missing some. The data contain about 160,000 clones, 65% to 85% of them singletons. The source material was PBMCs. The receptors come from a woman between 50 and 59 years old in good health and CMV-seropositive.

V and J are TRBV10-3 and TRBJ1-2, with D tentatively TRBD1 (6 bases). V lost 7 bases, J lost 5 bases, and 14 bases lay in between. Germline assignment: CDR1 ENHRY and CDR2 SYGVKD. The CDR3 consists of 13 residues. The CDR3 nucleotides are TGTGCCATCACCGTCGGCAGGGGTTATGGCTACACCTTC. Its protein product is CAITVGRGYGYTF.

The DNA of the CDR3 is TGTGCCAGCAGCTTATCAGGGTTGAATTCACCCCTCCACTTT. Protein: CASSLSGLNSPLHF. J is TRBJ1-6 and V is TRBV11-2, with TRBD1 as a possible D gene (5 bases). Trimming took off 2 bases at V and 7 bases at J, with 9 bases between the two ends. CDR3 size: 14 residues. The germline V gene has CDR1 SGHAT and CDR2 FQNNGV.

The J gene is TRBJ2-7, the V gene TRBV19; TRBD2 matches 10 bases. The CDR3 runs 15 residues. With V trimmed by 5 bases and J by 4 bases, 8 bases remained unmatched. Germline CDR1 reads LNHDA; CDR2 reads SQIVND (reference sequence). In nucleotides, the CDR3 is TGTGCCAGTAGTGGGGCTAGCGGGAGAGTTTACGAGCAGTACTTC. It encodes CASSGASGRVYEQYF.

This rearrangement joins TRBV6-6 to TRBJ1-2; 7 bases map to TRBD1. V lost 5 bases to trimming and J lost 2 bases; unmatched junction nucleotides: 2. Germline V gene data show CDR1 as MNHNY and CDR2 as SVGAGI (reference sequence). This CDR3 is 13 amino acids long. Written as DNA, the CDR3 is TGTGCCAGCAGTGGGGGACAGAACTATGGCTACACCTTC. Residues: CASSGGQNYGYTF.

The chain couples TRBV19 to TRBJ1-5; a possible D gene is TRBD1 (6 bases). The V gene's germline CDR1 is LNHDA and CDR2 SQIVND (reference sequence). There are 15 residues in the CDR3. Trimming took 4 bases from V and 3 from J, leaving 13 bases between them. CDR3 in amino acids: CASSSQAGANQPQHF. CDR3 DNA sequence: TGTGCCAGTAGTAGTCAGGCAGGGGCCAATCAGCCCCAGCATTTT.

The rearrangement uses TRBV27 and TRBJ1-1; no clear D gene. CDR3 length equals 14 residues. V dropped 0 bases and J dropped 4 bases, with 9 bases sitting between them. Germline CDR1 and CDR2: MNHEY and SMNVEV (reference sequence). CDR3 sequence reads: CASSLSARGTEAFF. The DNA for the CDR3 is TGTGCCAGCAGTTTATCTGCCCGGGGCACTGAAGCTTTCTTT.

This clone appeared a few times. The chain is built from TRBV5-6 and TRBJ2-3, with TRBD1 matching over 7 bases. V lost 4 bases to trimming and J lost 2 bases; unmatched junction nucleotides: 7. The CDR3 has 15 amino acids. Germline-derived CDR1 and CDR2 are SGHDT and YYEEEE. The CDR3, as DNA: TGTGCCAGCAGCCGTACAGGGGTGACCACAGATACGCAGTATTTT. It yields the protein CASSRTGVTTDTQYF.

As to this clone: Other nucleotide sequences from this sample produce the same CDR3. The V gene is TRBV28, the J gene TRBJ1-1, with a tentative D call TRBD1 (5 bases). The CDR3 spans 13 residues. The germline V gene encodes CDR1 MDHEN and CDR2 SYDVKM. Deletions cut 8 bases from V and 2 bases from J, with 12 bases between. CDR3 in DNA: TGTGCCAGCGGCGGCGGGGGAAACACTGAAGCTTTCTTT. Protein: CASGGGGNTEAFF.

Only a few counts were recorded for this clone. The CDR3 bases are TGTGCCAGCAGCCGACAGGGAATGAGAGAGACCCAGTACTTC. This sequence encodes CASSRQGMRETQYF. The V call is TRBV9, the J call TRBJ2-5; 7 nucleotides line up with TRBD1. Germline CDR1 is SGDLS and CDR2 is YYNGEE. The CDR3 extends over 14 amino acids. J lost 4 bases, V lost 4 bases, and 7 bases had no gene match.

This clone was detected a few times. The chain recombines TRBV10-3 with TRBJ2-5; 8 bases match TRBD2. The CDR3 is made up of 13 amino acids. V shed 6 bases and J 0 bases; nucleotides not matched to a gene: 0. The V gene's germline CDR1 is ENHRY and CDR2 SYGVKD. The CDR3 loop is CAISGGDQETQYF. CDR3 nucleotides: TGTGCCATCAGCGGGGGGGACCAAGAGACCCAGTACTTC.

The count of this clone is one. CDR3 DNA sequence: TGTGCCAGCAGTTCTGCCTCGGGAGGGGGCGCGGGTGGCTACACCTTC. Translated, it gives CASSSASGGGAGGYTF. The chain recombines TRBV28 with TRBJ1-2; TRBD1 matches 7 bases. J was trimmed by 7 bases and V by 4 bases; bases with no gene match: 15. The V gene's germline CDR1 is MDHEN and CDR2 SYDVKM. The CDR3 covers 16 residues.

A note on this clone: One junction end disagrees with the germline gene, perhaps due to a read error. CDR3 loop: CASSLRTGESGANGLTF. CDR3 nucleotides: TGTGCCAGCAGCTTACGGACAGGGGAGTCTGGGGCCAACGGCCTGACTTTC. V usage is TRBV7-9 and J usage is TRBJ2-6, with 9 nucleotides matching TRBD1. The CDR3 sequence is 17 residues long. Per germline, CDR1 SEHNR and CDR2 FQNEAQ (reference sequence).

The chain recombines TRBV2 with TRBJ1-3; no definite D call. V lost 8 bases and J 4 bases, leaving 9 bases between the germline ends. Germline lookup yields CDR1 SNHLY and CDR2 FYNNEI. The CDR3 has 12 amino acids. CDR3 region: CASFRVGNTIYF. CDR3 nucleotides: TGTGCCAGCTTTCGGGTGGGAAACACCATATATTTT.

The chain carries TRBV5-4 and TRBJ2-3; 8 bases fit TRBD2. In germline, CDR1 is SGHNT, CDR2 YYREEE (reference sequence). The CDR3 consists of 15 residues. Trimming at V came to 3 bases and at J to 5 bases, leaving 8 bases not matched to a gene. The CDR3 sequence: CASSYPRGGQDTQYF. The CDR3 coding sequence is TGTGCCAGCAGCTACCCCCGGGGGGGCCAAGATACGCAGTATTTT.

V usage is TRBV7-3 and J usage is TRBJ2-1; D might be TRBD2 (6 bases). With 8 bases removed from V and 0 bases from J, the gap between germline ends came to 8 bases. The CDR3 is 13 amino acids. Germline lookup yields CDR1 SGHTA and CDR2 FQGTGA. This CDR3 reads CASSGGSYNEQFF. In DNA form, the CDR3 reads TGTGCCAGCTCCGGGGGCTCCTACAATGAGCAGTTCTTC.

This clone came up a few times. The rearrangement links TRBV7-9 to TRBJ1-1; D possibly corresponds to TRBD1 (5 bases). Germline-derived CDR1 and CDR2 are SEHNR and FQNEAQ (reference sequence). There are 17 residues in the CDR3. V was clipped by 2 bases and J by 4 bases, with 20 bases between them. The CDR3 loop reads CASSLHPWGGESTEAFF. In nucleotides, the CDR3 is TGTGCCAGCAGCTTACACCCATGGGGGGGGGAGAGCACTGAAGCTTTCTTT.

The chain employs TRBV23-1 and TRBJ2-3; perhaps TRBD1 as D (6 bases). TRBV23-1 is recorded as an ORF, its role being uncertain. Trimming cost V 3 bases and J 10 bases, with 14 bases left between them. This CDR3 region has 13 residues. This CDR3 reads CASSQVTGRPQYF. The CDR3 DNA is TGCGCCAGCAGTCAGGTCACAGGGCGACCGCAGTATTTT.

As concerns this clone: One end of the junction does not line up with germline, which may come from a read error. J is TRBJ2-6 and V is TRBV4-3, with a tentative D call TRBD1 (5 bases). Looked up from germline, CDR1 is LGHNA and CDR2 is YSLEER. The CDR3 covers 15 residues. As DNA, the CDR3 is TGCGCCAGCAGTCAGAGAAGGTCTGGGGCCAACGGCCTGACTTTC. This encodes CASSQRRSGANGLTF.

The chain combines TRBV9 with TRBJ2-7, with 7 bases identical to TRBD2. There are 14 residues in the CDR3. Germline CDR1 reads SGDLS; CDR2 reads YYNGEE. Trimming removed 0 bases from V and 5 bases from J; junction bases left unmatched: 5. CDR3 DNA: TGTGCCAGCAGCGTAGAAGGGAGCGGGGACGAGCAGTACTTC. Its protein product is CASSVEGSGDEQYF. The full variable domain, its missing parts supplied by reference TRBV9 and TRBJ2-7, is DSGVTQTPKHLITATGQRVTLRCSPRSGDLSVYWYQQSLDQGLQFLIQYYNGEERAKGNILERFSAQQFPDLHSELNLSSLELGDSALYFCASSVEGSGDEQYFGPGTRLTVT.

This chain uses TRBV11-2 with TRBJ2-2; D not resolved. V was trimmed by 2 bases and J by 6 bases, leaving 10 bases between them. The CDR3 is made up of 14 amino acids. The germline CDR1 and CDR2 sequences are SGHAT and FQNNGV. The CDR3 nucleotides are TGTGCCAGCAGCTTAAGGAGCGTACCCGGGGAGCTGTTTTTT. Its translation is CASSLRSVPGELFF. The full variable domain, in which reference TRBV11-2 and TRBJ2-2 provide the parts outside the CDR3, is EAGVAQSPRYKIIEKRQSVAFWCNPISGHATLYWYQQILGQGPKLLIQFQNNGVVDDSQLPKDRFSAERLKGVDSTLKIQPAKLEDSAVYLCASSLRSVPGELFFGEGSRLTVL.

The chain has TRBV19 and TRBJ1-1, with no clear D. This CDR3 spans 14 amino acids. Germline loops: CDR1 LNHDA, CDR2 SQIVND (reference sequence). The germline V and J ends were trimmed by 3 bases and 3 bases, with 11 bases remaining between them. CDR3 sequence: CASSIEWGDTEAFF. The CDR3 nucleotides are TGTGCCAGTAGTATCGAGTGGGGAGACACTGAAGCTTTCTTT.

Concerning this clone: This CDR3 is also generated by other DNA sequences in the sample. The chain couples TRBV5-1 to TRBJ2-7, with TRBD2 identical over 7 bases. There are 15 residues in the CDR3. Germline loops: CDR1 SGHRS, CDR2 YFSETQ. The V and J ends lost 0 bases and 1 base, in that order; junction bases with no gene match: 4. The chain's CDR3 is CASSLEASGSYEQYF. CDR3 nucleotides: TGCGCCAGCAGCTTGGAGGCTAGCGGTTCCTACGAGCAGTACTTC.

The chain joins TRBV9 to TRBJ2-2, with TRBD1 matching over 8 bases. Germline lookup yields CDR1 SGDLS and CDR2 YYNGEE. V lost 0 bases, J lost 4 bases, and 2 bases stayed unmatched. This CDR3 spans 15 amino acids. In nucleotides, the CDR3 is TGTGCCAGCAGCGTAGAAACAGGGGGCACCGGGGAGCTGTTTTTT. This codes for CASSVETGGTGELFF.

This sequence joins TRBV5-1 and TRBJ1-1; no firm D call. Trimming took 2 bases from V and 1 from J, leaving 9 bases between them. Germline CDR1 SGHRS, CDR2 YFSETQ. The CDR3 runs to 14 residues. The CDR3 DNA follows: TGCGCCAGCAGCTTCACCGGGTCGAACACTGAAGCTTTCTTT. This translates into CASSFTGSNTEAFF.

The V gene is TRBV14, the J gene TRBJ2-3, with D possibly TRBD2 on 6 matching bases. Per germline, CDR1 SGHDN and CDR2 FVKESK. The CDR3 totals 16 residues. V lost 0 bases and J 1 base, leaving 11 bases between the germline ends. CDR3 amino acids: CASSQDSGDGTDTQYF. CDR3 in DNA: TGTGCCAGCAGCCAAGATTCGGGGGATGGCACAGATACGCAGTATTTT.

The gene calls are TRBV30 and TRBJ2-5; 12 nucleotides agree with TRBD2. The CDR3 sequence is 17 residues long. Looked up from germline, CDR1 is GTSNPN and CDR2 is SVGIG (reference sequence). The V segment lost 2 bases and the J segment 4 bases; nucleotides outside the gene matches: 11. CDR3: CAWSLGASGGVGETQYF. In DNA form, the CDR3 reads TGTGCCTGGAGTTTGGGGGCTAGCGGGGGGGTTGGAGAGACCCAGTACTTC.